These 14 T cell receptor beta chains were sequenced from one sample in a study of human T cells and chemical hapten exposure. TCRdb passed the RACE reads through MiXCR, listing each CDR3 protein once. The sample contains approximately 41,000 distinct CDR3 sequences, 4% of which appear only once. Time point denoted: patch test 1, 2 weeks after DPC sensitization. The treatment: therapeutic diphenylcyclopropenone sensitization with weekly scalp DPC. Unfractionated whole blood yielded total RNA. Source: whole blood, taken in connection with sensitization to the hapten diphenylcyclopropenone (DPC). These receptor sequences come from a man in his fifties or sixties with alopecia areata. Some clones in this sample may be carry-over from other donors' samples.

This clonotype has ten or more counts. V is TRBV6-2 or TRBV6-3 and J is TRBJ2-1, with 10 bases lining up with TRBD2. The CDR3 has 15 residues. Germline-derived CDR1 and CDR2 are MNHEY and SVGEGT. The ends lost 2 bases at V and 5 bases at J; junction bases unmatched: 3. The CDR3 DNA sequence: TGTGCCAGCAGTTACATGAGCGGGAGGGACAATGAGCAGTTCTTC. As protein: CASSYMSGRDNEQFF.

This clonotype was recorded at least ten times. CDR3 residues: CASSQGGSPSTDTQYF. The DNA of the CDR3 is TGTGCCAGCAGCCAAGGAGGCAGCCCTTCCACAGATACGCAGTATTTT. This chain links TRBV4-2 with TRBJ2-3; D gene ambiguous. In germline, CDR1 is LGHNA, CDR2 YNFKEQ. Trimming left V 1 base short and J 2 bases short, with 13 bases between. CDR3 size: 16 residues.

This clonotype was found many times. At one of its ends the junction is not consistent with the germline gene, which may arise from a read error. The V and J genes are TRBV18 and TRBJ2-6; no clear D. CDR3 length: 15 residues. CDR1 and CDR2 from the germline V gene are KGHSH and LQKENI. CDR3 DNA sequence: TGTGCCAGCTCACCATTGCTCTCTGAGGCCAACGTCCTGACTTTC. This gives the protein CASSPLLSEANVLTF.

In this sample, this clonotype turned up many times. The CDR3 sequence is CASSAKEAGELFF. CDR3 DNA sequence: TGCGCCAGCAGCGCAAAGGAAGCCGGGGAGCTGTTTTTT. The chain recombines TRBV5-1 with TRBJ2-2; D call uncertain. This CDR3 has 13 amino acids. The V gene's germline CDR1 is SGHRS and CDR2 YFSETQ. The ends were cut back, 4 bases at V and 6 bases at J, with 10 bases in the middle.

This sequence joins TRBV7-3 and TRBJ2-1; D is possibly TRBD1 or TRBD2 (7 bases each). CDR3 length equals 15 residues. Per germline, CDR1 SGHTA and CDR2 FQGTGA. Trimming left V 5 bases short and J 3 bases short, with 14 bases between. CDR3 residues: CASSVSGGGYNEQFF. The CDR3 DNA reads TGTGCCAGCAGCGTTTCAGGGGGGGGCTACAATGAGCAGTTCTTC.

The table lists this clonotype with many counts. V is TRBV20-1 and J is TRBJ2-7, with D perhaps given as TRBD1 or TRBD2 (5 bases each). V was cut by 5 bases and J by 5 bases, with 16 bases left in between. This CDR3 is built from 13 residues. Germline CDR1 reads DFQATT; CDR2 reads SNEGSKA (reference sequence). CDR3 loop: CSAYMGVHDEQYF. The CDR3 coding sequence is TGCAGTGCTTACATGGGGGTTCACGACGAGCAGTACTTC.

The rearrangement uses TRBV12-3 or TRBV12-4 and TRBJ2-5; D remains ambiguous. There are 14 residues in the CDR3. Trimming left V 1 base short and J 4 bases short, with 10 bases between. The CDR3 spells CASSLGSGPETQYF. In nucleotides, the CDR3 is TGTGCCAGCAGTTTAGGCTCCGGTCCAGAGACCCAGTACTTC.

This clonotype was counted many times. The chain has TRBV24-1 and TRBJ2-1, with 14 bases lining up with TRBD2. This CDR3 comprises 16 residues. From germline, CDR1 is KGHDR and CDR2 SFDVKD. After removal of 3 bases from V and 6 bases from J, the junction contained 3 bases not matched to a gene. For the CDR3, the DNA is TGTGCCACCAGTGATCACGGACTAGCGGGGGGCAATGAGCAGTTCTTC. This translates into CATSDHGLAGGNEQFF.

This clonotype was counted at least ten times. The V call is TRBV12-3 or TRBV12-4, the J call TRBJ1-5, with 9 bases lining up with TRBD1. V gave up 3 bases and J gave up 4 bases; unmatched junction bases: 4. This CDR3 contains 15 residues. CDR3 sequence: CASSFGGQGNQPQHF. DNA for the CDR3: TGTGCCAGCAGTTTCGGGGGACAGGGTAATCAGCCCCAGCATTTT.

In this sample, this clonotype turned up many times. V usage is TRBV20-1 and J usage is TRBJ1-2; the D is unclear. CDR3 size: 11 residues. V shed 8 bases and J shed 1 base, with 8 bases lying between them. From germline, CDR1 is DFQATT and CDR2 SNEGSKA (reference sequence). The CDR3 DNA reads as TGCAGTTCGGCCAGTAACTATGGCTACACCTTC. The encoded protein is CSSASNYGYTF.

In this sample, this clonotype turned up many times. V usage is TRBV3-1 and J usage is TRBJ1-5; 9 nucleotides line up with TRBD1. The CDR3 contains 16 residues. The germline V gene has CDR1 LGHDT and CDR2 YNNKEL (reference sequence). V lost 0 bases to trimming and J lost 7 bases; unmatched junction nucleotides: 7. CDR3 amino acids: CASSQDGRTGAQPQHF. The CDR3 DNA is TGTGCCAGCAGCCAAGACGGACGGACAGGGGCACAGCCCCAGCATTTT.

This clonotype came up many times. The genes are TRBV5-1 and TRBJ1-2; D is uncertain. Germline lookup yields CDR1 SGHRS and CDR2 YFSETQ. V dropped 4 bases and J dropped 4 bases, with 14 bases sitting between them. The CDR3 sequence is 14 residues long. CDR3 bases: TGCGCCAGCAGCCGCGAAGAACCCCGCTATGGCTACACCTTC. Protein sequence: CASSREEPRYGYTF.

This clonotype showed up many times. The V and J genes are TRBV20-1 and TRBJ2-3; tentatively, D is TRBD1 or TRBD2 (5 bases each). CDR1 and CDR2 (germline): DFQATT, SNEGSKA (reference sequence). The CDR3 sequence is 15 residues long. V was pared by 3 bases and J by 3 bases, with 16 bases between. The CDR3 reads CSARDWGFGTDTQYF. CDR3 in DNA: TGCAGTGCTAGGGATTGGGGGTTTGGGACAGATACGCAGTATTTT.

In its sample, this clonotype was seen many times. The rearrangement links TRBV6-1 to TRBJ1-5; no reliable D call. V lost 10 bases to trimming and J lost 11 bases, with 15 bases between them. Germline V gene sequence: CDR1 MNHNS, CDR2 SASEGT. The CDR3 covers 11 residues. Here the CDR3 reads CATIYDVSQHF. The CDR3 DNA sequence: TGTGCCACCATCTACGATGTTTCCCAGCATTTT.